One sample yielded the 3 T cell receptor beta chains listed below, sequenced in a study of shared clonotypes between healthy human individuals. Profiling relied on immunoSEQ multiplex PCR, and the TCRdb table lists in-frame clones only, not all of them. This sample has 95,000 to 120,000 clones, with more than 65% found just once. The sequenced sample consisted of memory CD8+ T cells sorted from blood. As to subset: CD45RO+ cells pooled with CCR7-negative TemRA cells. Receptor source: a woman aged 25 to 39 in good health.

The V and J genes are TRBV27 and TRBJ2-5; D is possibly TRBD1 (6 bases). Trimming took 7 bases from V and 2 from J, leaving 11 bases between them. The germline gives CDR1 MNHEY, CDR2 SMNVEV (reference sequence). The CDR3 runs 13 residues. The CDR3 protein is CASKEGGQETQYF. In nucleotides, the CDR3 is TGTGCCAGCAAGGAAGGGGGTCAAGAGACCCAGTACTTC.

This clone turned up a few times. The V and J genes are TRBV6-5 and TRBJ2-5, with D perhaps matching TRBD2 (7 bases). The germline gives CDR1 MNHEY, CDR2 SVGAGI. The CDR3 runs 14 residues. V was clipped by 5 bases and J by 4 bases, with 14 bases between them. Here the CDR3 reads CASSQGGGGETQYF. The CDR3 DNA reads TGTGCCAGCAGTCAGGGAGGGGGTGGAGAGACCCAGTACTTC.

This clone occurred a few times. This chain uses TRBV6-5 with TRBJ1-2, with D possibly being TRBD1 (6 bases). The germline V gene encodes CDR1 MNHEY and CDR2 SVGAGI. V lost 6 bases and J 8 bases, leaving 19 bases between the germline ends. The CDR3 covers 14 residues. The CDR3 reads CASSRLGGAGGYTF. The CDR3 nucleotides are TGTGCCAGCAGCCGATTGGGGGGCGCGGGAGGCTACACCTTC.